This T cell receptor (beta chain) comes out of a study of PD-L1 blockade in urothelial cancer. Study details: About 90% of the roughly 30 patients were men whose urothelial cancer was bladder-origin. Treatment start was followed by blood analysis at 3 weeks (second dose) and again at 6 weeks.

The V gene's germline CDR1 is SGHRS and CDR2 YFSETQ. Trimming took 1 base from V and 5 from J; bases not matched to a gene: 5. The CDR3 has 16 amino acids. As for time point: pretreatment peripheral blood. Generated by immunoSEQ multiplex PCR, the TCRdb table keeps only in-frame clones and is missing some. The sample has under 50,000 clones; 82% are singletons. This TCR came from a man aged 45 to 65 with urothelial cancer. The chain has TRBV5-1 and TRBJ2-3, with 12 bases lining up with TRBD2. The sequences come from PBMCs, collected around atezolizumab (anti-PD-L1) treatment. CDR3 DNA sequence: TGCGCCAGCAGCTTGTCTCTAGCGGGGGGGATAGATACGCAGTATTTT. This translates into CASSLSLAGGIDTQYF.